The clone carrying this T cell receptor (beta chain) was recorded at least ten times. The antigen remains unidentified. Patients had received no treatment of any kind before thyroid surgery. Study processing details: What underpinned the distant-metastasis classifier for papillary thyroid cancer was the set of CDR3 differences across clinicopathological groups. TCRdb called clones again from the PCR reads with MiXCR. TCRdb assigned the V and J calls; the authors' analysis was not used. The sample contains about 69,000 clones, approximately 14% of which appear only once. The germline gives CDR1 SQVTM, CDR2 ANQGSEA. V lost 3 bases, J lost 0 bases, and 8 bases lay in between. There are 13 residues in the CDR3. These data are taken from a study of metastatic and nonmetastatic thyroid tumors. In the study overall: Thyroid patients, malignant and benign, had repertoires compared across blood and tumor or nodule tissue.

Regarding the study as a whole: It was reportedly found that TCR beta diversity was significantly higher in malignant thyroid tumors than in benign nodules, a difference seen in both blood and tumor samples.

The TCR was taken from a male donor with papillary thyroid cancer or a benign thyroid nodule (not recorded which). Some clones in this sample may be carry-over from other donors' samples. What was sequenced was blood. J is TRBJ1-1 and V is TRBV29-1; D gene unclear. The CDR3 sequence is CSVDLGMNTEAFF. The CDR3, as DNA: TGCAGCGTTGACTTGGGGATGAACACTGAAGCTTTCTTT.